These 30 T cell receptor beta chains were all obtained from the same sample, sequenced in a study of CD8 T cells in ankylosing spondylitis (dated by TCRdb to 2016 to 2017). The receptor library was made with 5' RACE. Sequenced on an Illumina HiSeq 2500. The public reads were run again by TCRdb, first through fastp at Q25 and then through MiXCR, and only productive beta chains were kept. Every entry covers one CDR3 protein and lists the most common genes and DNA from its rows. The sample has 150,000 to 250,000 distinct CDR3 sequences on record, 9.5% to 15% of them singletons. The ten largest clones add up to about 17% of the sample. Sequenced: blood, either unsorted or a sorted T cell fraction (not recorded which). The receptor set was obtained from a male donor with ankylosing spondylitis or in good health (not recorded which).

The V gene is TRBV10-3, the J gene TRBJ2-7; TRBD2 matches 8 bases. The ends lost 11 bases at V and 1 base at J; junction bases unmatched: 10. This CDR3 region has 14 residues. Germline V gene sequence: CDR1 ENHRY, CDR2 SYGVKD. CDR3 sequence reads: CASDPAGGSYEQYF. The CDR3 nucleotides read TGTGCCTCCGACCCCGCGGGGGGTTCCTACGAGCAGTACTTC.

This clonotype was detected a few times. The chain recombines TRBV7-6 with TRBJ2-3; TRBD2 matches 10 bases. After removal of 2 bases from V and 2 bases from J, the junction contained 1 base not matched to a gene. This CDR3 contains 15 residues. Germline CDR1 is SGHVS and CDR2 is FNYEAQ. CDR3 protein: CASSLTSGVTDTQYF. The CDR3 DNA follows: TGTGCCAGCAGCTTAACTAGCGGGGTCACAGATACGCAGTATTTT.

This clonotype was recorded many times. The chain uses TRBV27 and TRBJ1-5; D unclear. The V gene lost 4 bases and the J gene lost 3 bases, with 4 bases spanning the gap. The germline gives CDR1 MNHEY, CDR2 SMNVEV (reference sequence). The CDR3 runs 12 residues. CDR3 nucleotides: TGTGCCAGCAGTTCCAACAATCAGCCCCAGCATTTT. Translation: CASSSNNQPQHF.

This sequence joins TRBV19 and TRBJ1-1; maybe TRBD1 (5 bases). Trimming removed 6 bases from V and 1 base from J, with 15 bases in between. The V gene's germline CDR1 is LNHDA and CDR2 SQIVND (reference sequence). CDR3 length: 15 amino acids. The CDR3 reads CASRILARANTEAFF. CDR3 nucleotides: TGTGCCAGTAGAATCCTAGCCAGGGCGAACACTGAAGCTTTCTTT. The full variable domain, rest sourced from reference TRBV19 and TRBJ1-1, is DGGITQSPKYLFRKEGQNVTLSCEQNLNHDAMYWYRQDPGQGLRLIYYSQIVNDFQKGDIAEGYSVSREKKESFPLTVTSAQKNPTAFYLCASRILARANTEAFFGQGTRLTVV.

This clonotype was counted between two and nine times. The chain combines TRBV21-1 with TRBJ2-1; the table's D call, TRBD2, has no DNA check behind it. TRBV21-1 is flagged as a pseudogene. This CDR3 has 15 amino acids. The CDR3 DNA follows: TGTGCCAGCAGCAAAGGCGGGAGGAGATACAATGAGCAGTTCTTC. The encoded protein is CASSKGGRRYNEQFF.

This clonotype was detected only a few times. The chain joins TRBV3-1 to TRBJ2-5; D is possibly TRBD2 (5 bases). V was trimmed by 1 base and J by 5 bases, leaving 17 bases between them. The germline CDR1 and CDR2 sequences are LGHDT and YNNKEL (reference sequence). The CDR3 has 16 residues. In nucleotides, the CDR3 is TGTGCCAGCAGCCAAGTAGGGCGGGCCGGGCAGGAGACCCAGTACTTC. Translation gives CASSQVGRAGQETQYF.

This chain joins TRBV11-2 and TRBJ2-3; D might be TRBD2 (6 bases). Germline CDR1 and CDR2: SGHAT and FQNNGV. Trimming stripped 1 base from V and 5 bases from J, with 13 bases between. The CDR3 contains 15 residues. In nucleotides, the CDR3 is TGTGCCAGCAGCTTAGGAACTAGCACCCGAGATACGCAGTATTTT. Its protein product is CASSLGTSTRDTQYF.

A few counts support this clonotype. The rearrangement links TRBV15 to TRBJ1-5; no reliable D call. The CDR3 is 17 residues long. The V and J ends lost 5 bases and 3 bases respectively, with 20 bases between them. Germline V gene sequence: CDR1 LNHNV, CDR2 YYDKDF (reference sequence). The CDR3 sequence: CATSAPRHSRSNQPQHF. The CDR3 DNA sequence: TGTGCCACCAGCGCACCTCGACATTCGCGCTCCAATCAGCCCCAGCATTTT.

This clonotype occurred a few times. The CDR3 sequence: CATIRDSYEQYF. As DNA, the CDR3 is TGTGCCACCATCAGGGACAGTTACGAGCAGTACTTC. The chain links TRBV24-1 to TRBJ2-7; TRBD1 agrees at 7 bases. V lost 8 bases, J lost 4 bases, and 4 bases stayed unmatched. Germline V gives CDR1 KGHDR, CDR2 SFDVKD. The CDR3 sequence is 12 residues long.

The V call is TRBV4-1, the J call TRBJ1-2; unclear D gene. Germline CDR1 and CDR2: MGHRA and YSYEKL. The CDR3 has 15 residues. Trimming left V 0 bases short and J 4 bases short, with 12 bases between. The CDR3 here is CASSQDSGLGYGYTF. The CDR3, as DNA: TGCGCCAGCAGCCAAGATTCCGGGTTGGGCTATGGCTACACCTTC.

There are a few counts of this clonotype. The rearrangement uses TRBV4-1 and TRBJ2-1; D might be TRBD1 or TRBD2, each matching 5 bases. Deletions cut 4 bases from V and 8 bases from J, with 21 bases between. There are 16 residues in the CDR3. Looked up from germline, CDR1 is MGHRA and CDR2 is YSYEKL. CDR3: CASSPNGGRGRDEQFF. The CDR3, as DNA: TGCGCCAGCAGCCCCAATGGGGGTAGAGGAAGGGATGAGCAGTTCTTC.

The sample holds a few counts of this clonotype. This sequence joins TRBV6-2 or TRBV6-3 and TRBJ2-1; D perhaps matches TRBD2 (6 bases). Per germline, CDR1 MNHEY and CDR2 SVGEGT. V was trimmed by 9 bases and J by 5 bases, leaving 14 bases between them. The CDR3 consists of 13 residues. The CDR3 spells CASIGRGDNEQFF. As DNA, the CDR3 is TGTGCCAGTATTGGGCGGGGCGACAATGAGCAGTTCTTC.

This clonotype was detected a few times. This chain links TRBV4-1 with TRBJ2-5; no reliable D call. V shed 4 bases and J shed 1 base, with 7 bases lying between them. Germline CDR1 reads MGHRA; CDR2 reads YSYEKL. The CDR3 length is 13 residues. CDR3 protein: CASSPPLQETQYF. In nucleotides, the CDR3 is TGCGCCAGCAGCCCCCCCCTCCAAGAGACCCAGTACTTC.

The rearrangement uses TRBV4-1 and TRBJ1-5, with D possibly matching TRBD1 (5 bases). CDR3 length: 15 amino acids. From germline, CDR1 is MGHRA and CDR2 YSYEKL. The V gene lost 3 bases and the J gene lost 7 bases, with 16 bases spanning the gap. The DNA for the CDR3 is TGCGCCAGCAGCCACGCCTCCATCGGGGGGCAGCCCCAGCATTTT. Its translation is CASSHASIGGQPQHF.

The table lists this clonotype with a few counts. This sequence joins TRBV27 and TRBJ1-1; D is unresolved. V was pared by 5 bases and J by 5 bases, with 18 bases between. Germline lookup yields CDR1 MNHEY and CDR2 SMNVEV (reference sequence). The length of the CDR3 is 15 residues. Written as DNA, the CDR3 is TGTGCCAGCAGTAAACGGCCCTTGACGGGGACTGAAGCTTTCTTT. Translated: CASSKRPLTGTEAFF.

This clonotype was observed a few times. This sequence joins TRBV27 and TRBJ2-7; 8 nucleotides line up with TRBD1. The germline V gene encodes CDR1 MNHEY and CDR2 SMNVEV (reference sequence). CDR3 length: 15 amino acids. With 3 bases clipped from V and 6 bases from J, the junction kept 10 bases outside the gene matches. The CDR3 is CASSLRGAGGREQYF. In DNA, the CDR3 is TGTGCCAGCAGTTTGAGGGGGGCAGGGGGCCGCGAGCAGTACTTC.

This clonotype was seen more than once but under ten times. The chain couples TRBV6-2 or TRBV6-3 to TRBJ2-5; D not resolved. CDR3 length equals 14 residues. The V end was cut by 7 bases, the J end by 5 bases, with 17 bases between. Germline CDR1 and CDR2: MNHEY and SVGEGT. The CDR3 region has the DNA TGTGCCAGCACGAGGACCACGTCCGGGGAGACCCAGTACTTC. Amino acid sequence: CASTRTTSGETQYF.

There are a few counts of this clonotype. The V gene is TRBV6-1, the J gene TRBJ2-2; 7 bases agree with TRBD1. This CDR3 comprises 16 residues. The germline gives CDR1 MNHNS, CDR2 SASEGT. V was pared by 5 bases and J by 0 bases, with 6 bases of the junction left unmatched. The DNA for the CDR3 is TGTGCCAGCAGTCCTTGGGACAGCGCGAACACCGGGGAGCTGTTTTTT. It codes for CASSPWDSANTGELFF.

This clonotype appeared a few times. J is TRBJ2-5 and V is TRBV5-1; possible D gene TRBD1, 5 bases. Germline CDR1 and CDR2: SGHRS and YFSETQ. The V end lost 3 bases, the J end lost 4 bases, and 22 bases lay between the germline ends. The CDR3 is 17 residues long. CDR3 in amino acids: CASSSPTQGPAGETQYF. The CDR3 nucleotides are TGCGCCAGCAGCTCCCCAACTCAGGGTCCCGCCGGAGAGACCCAGTACTTC.

This clonotype was counted only a few times. The chain is built from TRBV7-9 and TRBJ2-7, with TRBD1 matching 9 bases. With V trimmed by 6 bases and J by 7 bases, 10 bases remained unmatched. The germline V gene has CDR1 SEHNR and CDR2 FQNEAQ (reference sequence). The CDR3 has 14 amino acids. The CDR3 sequence: CASSSRDRVGEQYF. The CDR3, as DNA: TGTGCCAGCAGTTCCCGGGACAGGGTGGGTGAGCAGTACTTC.

This clonotype was detected many times. The chain uses TRBV3-1 and TRBJ2-3; 10 bases line up with TRBD2. J lost 13 bases, V lost 4 bases, and 11 bases had no gene match. CDR1 and CDR2 (germline): LGHDT, YNNKEL (reference sequence). This CDR3 has 14 amino acids. The CDR3 nucleotides are TGTGCCAGCAGCCTCCTAACAAGCGGGGGGGGCGAGTATTTT. Its translation: CASSLLTSGGGEYF.

This sequence joins TRBV5-1 and TRBJ2-2; TRBD1 agrees at 11 bases. The J segment lost 6 bases and the V segment lost 2 bases, leaving 3 bases of the junction unmatched. The CDR3 contains 15 residues. CDR1 SGHRS and CDR2 YFSETQ come from the germline V gene. Here the CDR3 reads CASSFGQGAAGELFF. In DNA form, the CDR3 reads TGCGCCAGCAGCTTTGGACAGGGGGCTGCCGGGGAGCTGTTTTTT.

This clonotype has a count of ten or more. This chain links TRBV5-1 with TRBJ2-1, with D unresolved. Between the trimmed V and J ends, which lost 4 bases and 5 bases, there was a span of 19 bases. CDR3 length: 16 residues. CDR1 and CDR2 from the germline V gene are SGHRS and YFSETQ. Here the CDR3 reads CASSVLVLDANNEQFF. The DNA of the CDR3 is TGCGCCAGCAGCGTCCTGGTCCTAGACGCTAACAATGAGCAGTTCTTC.

The table lists this clonotype with a few counts. The rearrangement joins TRBV20-1 to TRBJ2-1; 11 positions match TRBD2. After removal of 6 bases from V and 10 bases from J, the junction contained 14 bases not matched to a gene. The CDR3 is made up of 15 amino acids. CDR1 and CDR2 from the germline V gene are DFQATT and SNEGSKA (reference sequence). CDR3 sequence (DNA): TGCAGTGCACTTTCCCTCGGGCTAGCGGGAGGCGAGCAGTTCTTC. Protein sequence: CSALSLGLAGGEQFF.

This clonotype appeared a few times. The V call is TRBV5-4, the J call TRBJ2-7, with D uncertain. Germline V lookup: CDR1 SGHNT, CDR2 YYREEE (reference sequence). This CDR3 has 14 amino acids. Trimming shortened V by 0 bases and J by 3 bases, and 10 bases separated the two germline ends. The CDR3 here is CASSLAVADYEQYF. The CDR3 DNA is TGTGCCAGCAGCTTGGCCGTGGCGGACTACGAGCAGTACTTC. The variable domain in full, with the rest retrieved from reference TRBV5-4 and TRBJ2-7, is ETGVTQSPTHLIKTRGQQVTLRCSSQSGHNTVSWYQQALGQGPQFIFQYYREEENGRGNFPPRFSGLQFPNYSSELNVNALELDDSALYLCASSLAVADYEQYFGPGTRLTVT.

CDR3 DNA: TGTGCCAGCCGCGTCCAGGGGGCTAGTGGCTACGAGCAGTACTTC. Amino acids: CASRVQGASGYEQYF. V gene TRBV6-1 combines with J gene TRBJ2-7, with 8 nucleotides matching TRBD1. Germline V lookup: CDR1 MNHNS, CDR2 SASEGT. The junction had 12 bases not matched to a gene; V was cut back by 8 bases and J by 3 bases. The CDR3 length is 15 residues.

This clonotype has a handful of counts. This chain connects TRBV25-1 to TRBJ2-1; D gene ambiguous. CDR3 length: 16 amino acids. V was shortened by 2 bases and J by 2 bases, with 13 bases between the two germline ends. The germline V gene encodes CDR1 MGHDK and CDR2 SYGVNS. The CDR3: CASSERMRNPYNEQFF. The CDR3 DNA is TGTGCCAGCAGTGAAAGAATGAGGAACCCCTACAATGAGCAGTTCTTC.

This clonotype came up many times. The chain uses TRBV7-9 and TRBJ1-4; D remains unclear. The germline V gene encodes CDR1 SEHNR and CDR2 FQNEAQ (reference sequence). The CDR3 totals 16 residues. V was trimmed by 3 bases and J by 4 bases, leaving 15 bases between them. CDR3 residues: CASSFWVLGLNEKLFF. The CDR3, as DNA: TGTGCCAGCAGCTTCTGGGTTTTAGGGCTTAATGAAAAACTGTTTTTT.

V is TRBV12-3 or TRBV12-4 and J is TRBJ2-1; a weak D match, TRBD1 (9 bases). The CDR3 totals 17 residues. V was shortened by 7 bases and J by 0 bases, with 19 bases between the two germline ends. The CDR3, as DNA: TGTGCCAGCACGGGGGGGACAGGGATATACTCCTACAATGAGCAGTTCTTC. It is translated as CASTGGTGIYSYNEQFF.

This clonotype was counted only a few times. V is TRBV9 and J is TRBJ1-2; D may be TRBD1 (6 bases). Germline assignment: CDR1 SGDLS and CDR2 YYNGEE. The V end was cut by 0 bases, the J end by 6 bases, with 12 bases between. This CDR3 has 14 amino acids. CDR3 in DNA: TGTGCCAGCAGCGTAGTTTCAGGGGAGGATGGCTACACCTTC. Amino acid sequence: CASSVVSGEDGYTF. Together with reference TRBV9 and TRBJ1-2, the CDR3 gives the full variable domain: DSGVTQTPKHLITATGQRVTLRCSPRSGDLSVYWYQQSLDQGLQFLIQYYNGEERAKGNILERFSAQQFPDLHSELNLSSLELGDSALYFCASSVVSGEDGYTFGSGTRLTVV.